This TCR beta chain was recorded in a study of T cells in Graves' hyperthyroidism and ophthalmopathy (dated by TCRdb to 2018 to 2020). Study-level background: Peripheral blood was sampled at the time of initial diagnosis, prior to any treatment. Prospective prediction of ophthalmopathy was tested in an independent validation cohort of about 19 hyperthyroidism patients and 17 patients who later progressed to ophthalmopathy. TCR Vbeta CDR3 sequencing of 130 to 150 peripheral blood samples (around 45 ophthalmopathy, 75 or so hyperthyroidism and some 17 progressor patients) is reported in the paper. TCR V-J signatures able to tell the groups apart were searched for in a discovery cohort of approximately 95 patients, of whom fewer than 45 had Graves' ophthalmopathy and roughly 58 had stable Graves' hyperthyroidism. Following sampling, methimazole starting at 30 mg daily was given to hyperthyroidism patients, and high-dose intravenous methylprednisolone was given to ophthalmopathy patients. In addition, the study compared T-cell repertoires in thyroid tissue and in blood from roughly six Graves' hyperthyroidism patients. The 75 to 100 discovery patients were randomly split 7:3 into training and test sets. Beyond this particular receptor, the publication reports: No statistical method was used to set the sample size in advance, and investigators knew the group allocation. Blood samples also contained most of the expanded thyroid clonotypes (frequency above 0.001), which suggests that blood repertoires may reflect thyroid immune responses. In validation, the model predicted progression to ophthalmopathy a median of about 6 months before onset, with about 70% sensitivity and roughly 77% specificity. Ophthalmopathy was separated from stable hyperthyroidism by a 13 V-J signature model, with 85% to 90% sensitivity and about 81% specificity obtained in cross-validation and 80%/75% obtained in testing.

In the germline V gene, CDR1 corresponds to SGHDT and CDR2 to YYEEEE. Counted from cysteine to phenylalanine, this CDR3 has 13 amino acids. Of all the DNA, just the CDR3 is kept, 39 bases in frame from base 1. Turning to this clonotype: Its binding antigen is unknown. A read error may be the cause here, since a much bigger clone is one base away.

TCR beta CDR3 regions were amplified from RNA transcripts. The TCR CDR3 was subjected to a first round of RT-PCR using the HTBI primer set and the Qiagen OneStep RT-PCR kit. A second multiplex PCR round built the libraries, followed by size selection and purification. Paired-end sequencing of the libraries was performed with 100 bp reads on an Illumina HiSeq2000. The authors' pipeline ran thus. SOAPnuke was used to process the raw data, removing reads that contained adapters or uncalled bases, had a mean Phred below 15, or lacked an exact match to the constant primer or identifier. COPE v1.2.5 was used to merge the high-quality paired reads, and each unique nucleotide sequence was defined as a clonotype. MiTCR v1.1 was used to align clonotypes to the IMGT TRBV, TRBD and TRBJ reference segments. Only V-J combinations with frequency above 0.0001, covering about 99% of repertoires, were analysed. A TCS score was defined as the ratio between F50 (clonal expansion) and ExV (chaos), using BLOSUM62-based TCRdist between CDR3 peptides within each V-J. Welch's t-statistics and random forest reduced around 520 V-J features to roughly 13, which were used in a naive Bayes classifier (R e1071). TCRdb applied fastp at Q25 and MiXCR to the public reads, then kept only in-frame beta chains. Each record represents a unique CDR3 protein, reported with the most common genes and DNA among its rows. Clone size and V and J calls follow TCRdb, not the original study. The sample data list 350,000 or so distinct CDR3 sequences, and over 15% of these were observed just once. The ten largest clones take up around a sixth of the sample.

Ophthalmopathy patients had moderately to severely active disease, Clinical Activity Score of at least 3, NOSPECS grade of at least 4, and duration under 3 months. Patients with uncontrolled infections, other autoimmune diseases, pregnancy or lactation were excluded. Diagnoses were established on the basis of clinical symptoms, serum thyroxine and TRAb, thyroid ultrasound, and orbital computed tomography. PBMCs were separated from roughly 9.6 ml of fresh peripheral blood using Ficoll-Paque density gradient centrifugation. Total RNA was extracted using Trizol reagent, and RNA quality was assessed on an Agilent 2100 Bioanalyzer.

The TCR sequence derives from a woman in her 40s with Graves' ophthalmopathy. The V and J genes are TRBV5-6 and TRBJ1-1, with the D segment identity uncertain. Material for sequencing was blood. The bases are TGTGACAGCAGCTTGTGGGTCCCACTATACGCTTTCTTT. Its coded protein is CDSSLWVPLYAFF.